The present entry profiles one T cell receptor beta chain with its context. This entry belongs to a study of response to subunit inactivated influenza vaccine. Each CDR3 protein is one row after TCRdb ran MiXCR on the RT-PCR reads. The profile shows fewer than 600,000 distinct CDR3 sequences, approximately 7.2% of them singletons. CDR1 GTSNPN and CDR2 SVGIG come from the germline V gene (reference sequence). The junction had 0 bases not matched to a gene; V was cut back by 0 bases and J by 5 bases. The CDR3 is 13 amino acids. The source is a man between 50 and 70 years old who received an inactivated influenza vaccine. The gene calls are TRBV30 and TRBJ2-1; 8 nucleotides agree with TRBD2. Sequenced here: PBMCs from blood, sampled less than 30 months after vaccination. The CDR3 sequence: CAWSVLADNEQFF. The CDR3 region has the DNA TGTGCCTGGAGTGTACTAGCGGACAATGAGCAGTTCTTC.